A single sample is the source of the 19 T cell receptor beta chains below, sequenced in a study of T cell repertoires in cytomegalovirus infection. TCRdb passed the reads through MiXCR, listing each CDR3 protein once. The sample carries about 130,000 distinct CDR3 sequences, approximately 8.8% recorded once. The specimen sequenced was PBMCs. The receptors come from a human donor in good health (CMV status not recorded). Some clones in this sample may be carry-over from other donors' samples.

This clonotype was observed at least ten times. V and J are TRBV5-4 and TRBJ2-3, with 8 bases matching TRBD1. Germline CDR1 and CDR2: SGHNT and YYREEE (reference sequence). J was trimmed by 1 base and V by 4 bases; bases with no gene match: 2. The CDR3 has 14 amino acids. The CDR3 nucleotides are TGTGCCAGCAGCCCGGACAGGGGCACAGATACGCAGTATTTT. This gives the protein CASSPDRGTDTQYF. Full variable domain (rest looked up from reference TRBV5-4 and TRBJ2-3): ETGVTQSPTHLIKTRGQQVTLRCSSQSGHNTVSWYQQALGQGPQFIFQYYREEENGRGNFPPRFSGLQFPNYSSELNVNALELDDSALYLCASSPDRGTDTQYFGPGTRLTVL.

In this sample, this clonotype turned up a few times. V and J are TRBV20-1 and TRBJ2-7, with 9 bases lining up with TRBD1. The CDR3 sequence is 14 residues long. J was trimmed by 0 bases and V by 4 bases; bases with no gene match: 4. Looked up from germline, CDR1 is DFQATT and CDR2 is SNEGSKA (reference sequence). The CDR3 loop is CSATGQGPSYEQYF. In DNA, the CDR3 is TGCAGTGCTACCGGACAGGGGCCCTCCTACGAGCAGTACTTC.

The count of this clonotype is one. The genes are TRBV7-2 and TRBJ1-3; D unclear. The CDR3 sequence is 17 residues long. From germline, CDR1 is SGHTA and CDR2 FQGNSA. V dropped 1 base and J dropped 0 bases, with 13 bases sitting between them. The CDR3 is CASSLGSFHSSGNTIYF. DNA for the CDR3: TGTGCCAGCAGCTTAGGAAGCTTCCATAGCTCTGGAAACACCATATATTTT.

This clonotype showed up many times. This chain links TRBV7-6 with TRBJ2-7; 9 bases align to TRBD2. CDR3 length: 16 amino acids. Trimming removed 4 bases from V and 0 bases from J; junction bases left unmatched: 7. Germline loops: CDR1 SGHVS, CDR2 FNYEAQ. DNA for the CDR3: TGTGCCAGCAGCTCCGCAAGCGGGGGGAGCTCCTACGAGCAGTACTTC. Translating gives CASSSASGGSSYEQYF.

The sample holds a few counts of this clonotype. The V gene is TRBV6-2 or TRBV6-3, the J gene TRBJ2-7, with D possibly being TRBD2 (5 bases). V gave up 0 bases and J gave up 3 bases, with 15 bases separating them. This CDR3 comprises 16 residues. Looked up from germline, CDR1 is MNHEY and CDR2 is SVGEGT. CDR3 nucleotides: TGTGCCAGCAGTTACTCTGCTTTGGAGGTTGGCTACGAGCAGTACTTC. It is translated as CASSYSALEVGYEQYF.

This clonotype showed up many times. The chain couples TRBV12-3 or TRBV12-4 to TRBJ2-2, with TRBD2 as a possible D gene (6 bases). The CDR3 length is 15 residues. The germline V and J ends were trimmed by 4 bases and 5 bases, with 14 bases remaining between them. CDR3 nucleotide sequence: TGTGCCAGCAGTTCGGGGGATGTTGGGACCGGGGAGCTGTTTTTT. Translated: CASSSGDVGTGELFF.

This clonotype occurred a few times. This chain uses TRBV12-3 or TRBV12-4 with TRBJ1-1; 7 nucleotides agree with TRBD1. The CDR3 consists of 14 residues. The junction had 4 bases not matched to a gene; V was cut back by 3 bases and J by 3 bases. The CDR3: CASSFGTADTEAFF. For the CDR3, the DNA is TGTGCCAGCAGTTTCGGGACAGCTGACACTGAAGCTTTCTTT.

This clonotype has a count of ten or more. The chain combines TRBV2 with TRBJ1-6; 8 nucleotides line up with TRBD1. The J segment lost 6 bases and the V segment lost 6 bases, leaving 4 bases of the junction unmatched. From germline, CDR1 is SNHLY and CDR2 FYNNEI. The length of the CDR3 is 14 residues. The CDR3 loop reads CASRQTGANSPLHF. The CDR3 DNA reads TGTGCCAGCAGGCAGACAGGGGCTAATTCACCCCTCCACTTT.

The sample holds many counts of this clonotype. This rearrangement joins TRBV14 to TRBJ2-3; TRBD2 aligns across 14 bases. The CDR3 sequence is 13 residues long. The J segment lost 11 bases and the V segment lost 5 bases, leaving 3 bases of the junction unmatched. Germline CDR1 is SGHDN and CDR2 is FVKESK. DNA for the CDR3: TGTGCCAGCAGCGAGGGGACTAGCGGGGGGCAGTATTTT. This translates into CASSEGTSGGQYF.

This clonotype was seen ten or more times. The J gene is TRBJ2-7, the V gene TRBV12-3 or TRBV12-4; possibly TRBD1 for D (6 bases). Trimming took off 3 bases at V and 2 bases at J, with 14 bases between the two ends. This CDR3 region has 15 residues. CDR3 bases: TGTGCCAGCAGTTTCGGGTCAGGGACAACCTACGAGCAGTACTTC. Its translation is CASSFGSGTTYEQYF.

Many counts were recorded for this clonotype. This rearrangement joins TRBV7-9 to TRBJ1-1; D is perhaps TRBD1 (6 bases). With 5 bases removed from V and 7 bases from J, the gap between germline ends came to 14 bases. The CDR3 has 13 residues. Germline V gene data show CDR1 as SEHNR and CDR2 as FQNEAQ (reference sequence). The CDR3 DNA reads TGTGCCAGCAGCCCGGGACAACAAATTGAAGCTTTCTTT. Its translation is CASSPGQQIEAFF.

This clonotype showed up many times. The chain employs TRBV10-3 and TRBJ1-5; maybe TRBD1 (6 bases). The V end lost 3 bases, the J end lost 7 bases, and 10 bases lay between the germline ends. CDR3 size: 13 residues. Germline CDR1 ENHRY, CDR2 SYGVKD. The CDR3 bases are TGTGCCATCAGTGACAGGGGTGAACAGCCCCAGCATTTT. Encoded protein: CAISDRGEQPQHF.

This clonotype has at least ten counts. The gene calls are TRBV7-6 and TRBJ2-7; TRBD1 matches 7 bases. V was pared by 3 bases and J by 4 bases, with 9 bases of the junction left unmatched. This CDR3 contains 15 residues. Germline lookup yields CDR1 SGHVS and CDR2 FNYEAQ. Written as DNA, the CDR3 is TGTGCCAGCAGCTTTGGGGACAGTCCGGCGTACGAGCAGTACTTC. Amino acids: CASSFGDSPAYEQYF.

This sequence joins TRBV13 and TRBJ2-5; tentatively, D is TRBD1 or TRBD2 (5 bases each). This CDR3 comprises 16 residues. Germline CDR1 is PRHDT and CDR2 is FYEKMQ (reference sequence). Trimming cost V 5 bases and J 4 bases, with 20 bases left between them. The CDR3: CASSPRGAGGLETQYF. The CDR3, as DNA: TGTGCCAGCAGCCCCCGGGGCGCCGGAGGTTTAGAGACCCAGTACTTC.

There are many counts of this clonotype. The chain uses TRBV20-1 and TRBJ2-7, with 10 nucleotides matching TRBD1. The germline CDR1 and CDR2 sequences are DFQATT and SNEGSKA (reference sequence). The trim removed 0 bases at V and 4 bases at J, leaving 15 bases unmatched. This CDR3 spans 18 amino acids. The CDR3 DNA reads as TGCAGTGCTAGAGATAGGGGACAGGGGTTCGGGGGGATATACGAGCAGTACTTC. Translation gives CSARDRGQGFGGIYEQYF.

This chain links TRBV5-4 with TRBJ2-5, with unresolved D. The CDR3 totals 14 residues. Germline V gives CDR1 SGHNT, CDR2 YYREEE (reference sequence). Trimming pared 4 bases from V and 0 bases from J, leaving 10 bases between. CDR3 sequence reads: CASSRAQYQETQYF. CDR3 bases: TGTGCCAGCAGCCGGGCCCAGTACCAAGAGACCCAGTACTTC.

Of note for this clonotype: Since a much larger clone is just one base distant, this may be a read error. The chain combines TRBV20-1 with TRBJ2-1; a weak D match, TRBD2 (7 bases). V gave up 6 bases and J gave up 2 bases, with 14 bases separating them. The germline V gene encodes CDR1 DFQATT and CDR2 SNEGSKA (reference sequence). This CDR3 spans 14 amino acids. CDR3 residues: CSALRGPPYNEQFF. Here the CDR3 DNA reads TGCAGTGCACTGCGGGGGCCCCCCTACAATGAGCAGTTCTTC.

This clonotype was seen repeatedly, ten times or more. J is TRBJ2-1 and V is TRBV6-6, with D unclear. Germline V gene lookup returns CDR1 MNHNY and CDR2 SVGAGI (reference sequence). The CDR3 has 15 residues. Between the trimmed V and J ends, which lost 2 bases and 2 bases, there was a span of 10 bases. The DNA of the CDR3 is TGTGCCAGCAGTTACCCTGACTTAGCCTACAATGAGCAGTTCTTC. This sequence encodes CASSYPDLAYNEQFF.

This clonotype has ten or more counts. The V call is TRBV29-1, the J call TRBJ2-1; D is perhaps TRBD1 (5 bases). This CDR3 has 13 residues. CDR1 and CDR2 (germline): SQVTM, ANQGSEA. V lost 3 bases, J lost 8 bases, and 14 bases lay in between. The CDR3 sequence is CSVDFRVADEQFF. Here the CDR3 DNA reads TGCAGCGTTGATTTCAGGGTCGCCGATGAGCAGTTCTTC.